The 2 T cell receptor beta chains below come from one sample, sequenced in a study of T-cell memory formation after mild COVID-19. TCRdb used MiXCR to reprocess the 5' RACE reads, holding one entry per CDR3 protein. This sample has hundreds of thousands of distinct CDR3 sequences; about 17% occur once, and the top ten carry 3.5%. Input material: PBMCs or a T cell subset sorted from them (not recorded which). These receptors were collected from a man aged 18 to 29 who had mild COVID-19 (a few samples of this study predate the infection). Cell type and time point are not known.

The chain employs TRBV4-3 and TRBJ2-3, with D possibly matching TRBD2 (6 bases). The CDR3 is 17 residues long. Trimming took off 0 bases at V and 0 bases at J, with 13 bases between the two ends. Looked up from germline, CDR1 is LGHNA and CDR2 is YSLEER. The CDR3 reads CASSQELGDSSTDTQYF. The DNA of the CDR3 is TGCGCCAGCAGCCAAGAACTCGGGGACTCTAGCACAGATACGCAGTATTTT.

This clonotype was counted between two and nine times. This chain connects TRBV5-1 to TRBJ2-5, with 12 nucleotides matching TRBD1. The CDR3 is 15 residues long. Germline-derived CDR1 and CDR2 are SGHRS and YFSETQ. The CDR3 reads CAGSIGTGGAETQYF. The CDR3, as DNA: TGCGCGGGCAGCATCGGGACAGGGGGCGCGGAGACCCAGTACTTC.